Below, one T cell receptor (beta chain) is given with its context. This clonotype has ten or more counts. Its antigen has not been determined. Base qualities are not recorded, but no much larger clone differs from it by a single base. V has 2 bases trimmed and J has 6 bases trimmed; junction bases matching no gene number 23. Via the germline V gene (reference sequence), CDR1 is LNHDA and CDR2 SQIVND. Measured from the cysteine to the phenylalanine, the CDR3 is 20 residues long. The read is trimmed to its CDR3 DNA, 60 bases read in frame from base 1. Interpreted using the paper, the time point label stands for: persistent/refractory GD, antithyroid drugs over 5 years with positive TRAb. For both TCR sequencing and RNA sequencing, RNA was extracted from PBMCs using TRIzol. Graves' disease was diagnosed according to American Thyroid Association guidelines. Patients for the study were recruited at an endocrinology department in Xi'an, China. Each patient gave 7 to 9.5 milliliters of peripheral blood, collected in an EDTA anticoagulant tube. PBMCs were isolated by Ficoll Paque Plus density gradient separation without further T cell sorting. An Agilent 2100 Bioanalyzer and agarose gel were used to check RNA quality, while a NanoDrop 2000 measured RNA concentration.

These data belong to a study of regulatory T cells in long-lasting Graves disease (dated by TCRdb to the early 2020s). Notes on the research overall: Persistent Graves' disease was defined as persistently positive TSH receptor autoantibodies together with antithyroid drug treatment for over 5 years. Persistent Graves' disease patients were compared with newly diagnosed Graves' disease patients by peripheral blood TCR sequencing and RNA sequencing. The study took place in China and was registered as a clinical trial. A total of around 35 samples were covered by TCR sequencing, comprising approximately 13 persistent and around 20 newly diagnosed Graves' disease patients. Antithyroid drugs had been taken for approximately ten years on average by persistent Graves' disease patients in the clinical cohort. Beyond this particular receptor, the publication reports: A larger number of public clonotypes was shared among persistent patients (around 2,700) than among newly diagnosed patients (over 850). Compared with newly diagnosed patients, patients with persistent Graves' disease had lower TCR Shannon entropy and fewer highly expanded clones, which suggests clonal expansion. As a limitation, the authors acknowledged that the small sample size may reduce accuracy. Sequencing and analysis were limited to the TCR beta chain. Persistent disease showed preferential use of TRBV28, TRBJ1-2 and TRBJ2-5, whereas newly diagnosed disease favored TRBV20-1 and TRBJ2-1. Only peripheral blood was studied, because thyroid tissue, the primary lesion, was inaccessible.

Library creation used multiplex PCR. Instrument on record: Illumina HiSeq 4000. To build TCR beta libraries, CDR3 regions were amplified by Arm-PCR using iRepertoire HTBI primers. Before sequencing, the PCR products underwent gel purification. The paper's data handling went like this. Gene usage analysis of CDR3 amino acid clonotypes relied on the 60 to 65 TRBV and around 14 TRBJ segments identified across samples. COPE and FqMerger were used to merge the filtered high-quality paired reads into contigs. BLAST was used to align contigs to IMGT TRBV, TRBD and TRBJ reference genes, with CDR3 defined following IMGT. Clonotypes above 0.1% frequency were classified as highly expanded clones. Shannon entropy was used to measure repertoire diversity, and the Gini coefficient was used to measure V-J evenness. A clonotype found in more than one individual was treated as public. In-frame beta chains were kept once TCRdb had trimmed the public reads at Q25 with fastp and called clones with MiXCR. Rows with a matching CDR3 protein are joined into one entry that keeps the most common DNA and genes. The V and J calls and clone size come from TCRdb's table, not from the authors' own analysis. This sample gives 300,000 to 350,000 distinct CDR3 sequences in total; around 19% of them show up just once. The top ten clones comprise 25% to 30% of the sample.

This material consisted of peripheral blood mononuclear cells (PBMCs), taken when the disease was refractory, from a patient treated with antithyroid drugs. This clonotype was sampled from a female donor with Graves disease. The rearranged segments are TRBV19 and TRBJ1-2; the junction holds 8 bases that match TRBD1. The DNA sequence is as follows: TGTGCCAGTAGTATATGGGGAAGTATTTTGGACAGGGAAAATTTTGATGGCTACACCTTC. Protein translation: CASSIWGSILDRENFDGYTF. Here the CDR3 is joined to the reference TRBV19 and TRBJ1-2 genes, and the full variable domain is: DGGITQSPKYLFRKEGQNVTLSCEQNLNHDAMYWYRQDPGQGLRLIYYSQIVNDFQKGDIAEGYSVSREKKESFPLTVTSAQKNPTAFYLCASSIWGSILDRENFDGYTFGSGTRLTVV.